Shown below are 23 T cell receptor beta chains from a single sample sequenced in a study of radiation and T cells in renal cell carcinoma. Profiling relied on immunoSEQ multiplex PCR, and the TCRdb table lists in-frame clones only, not all of them. The sample lists some 130,000 clones; approximately 78% were seen once. The time point denotes: blood 2 weeks post-SBRT. The treatment is: 15 Gy SBRT to primary tumor, nephrectomy 4 weeks later. The specimen comprised blood, sampled from a patient whose treatment included radiotherapy and nephrectomy. Receptors were obtained from a woman in her sixties with renal cell carcinoma.

This chain joins TRBV7-2 and TRBJ2-1; D possibly uses TRBD1 or TRBD2 (5 bases each). This CDR3 region has 13 residues. V shed 5 bases and J shed 7 bases, with 12 bases lying between them. The germline V gene encodes CDR1 SGHTA and CDR2 FQGNSA. For the CDR3, the DNA is TGTGCCAGCAGCCTCGGGACCGAGAATGAGCAGTTCTTC. This codes for CASSLGTENEQFF. The full variable domain, its missing parts supplied by reference TRBV7-2 and TRBJ2-1, is GAGVSQSPSNKVTEKGKDVELRCDPISGHTALYWYRQSLGQGLEFLIYFQGNSAPDKSGLPSDRFSAERTGGSVSTLTIQRTQQEDSAVYLCASSLGTENEQFFGPGTRLTVL.

This chain links TRBV4-3 with TRBJ2-3, with a weak D call TRBD2 (5 bases). Trimming cost V 0 bases and J 4 bases, with 14 bases left between them. This CDR3 spans 16 amino acids. CDR1 is LGHNA, CDR2 YSLEER, per germline. Written as DNA, the CDR3 is TGCGCCAGCAGCCAAGAAATGTCCCCCGGGGCAGATACGCAGTATTTT. Protein: CASSQEMSPGADTQYF.

This clone showed up just once. J is TRBJ2-7 and V is TRBV11-3; D assignment may be TRBD1 or TRBD2 (5 bases each). Germline V gene sequence: CDR1 SGHNT, CDR2 YENEEA. V lost 5 bases and J lost 6, with 20 bases in between. The CDR3 runs to 15 residues. The CDR3 DNA reads TGTGCCAGCAGCCGGGGCGGGCAGGGAAGCGCCGAGCAGTACTTC. This encodes CASSRGGQGSAEQYF. Full variable domain (remainder filled in from reference TRBV11-3 and TRBJ2-7): EAGVVQSPRYKIIEKKQPVAFWCNPISGHNTLYWYLQNLGQGPELLIRYENEEAVDDSQLPKDRFSAERLKGVDSTLKIQPAELGDSAVYLCASSRGGQGSAEQYFGPGTRLTVT.

About this clone itself: One end of the junction does not line up with germline, which may come from a read error. V usage is TRBV5-4 and J usage is TRBJ2-3; TRBD2 matches at 7 bases. The CDR3 has 13 residues. The germline gives CDR1 SGHNT, CDR2 YYREEE (reference sequence). The chain's CDR3 is CASSDLTSELNFF. CDR3 DNA: TGTGCCAGCAGCGACCTTACTAGCGAGCTTAACTTTTTT. Based on the CDR3 plus reference TRBV5-4 and TRBJ2-3, the full variable domain is ETGVTQSPTHLIKTRGQQVTLRCSSQSGHNTVSWYQQALGQGPQFIFQYYREEENGRGNFPPRFSGLQFPNYSSELNVNALELDDSALYLCASSDLTSELNFFGPGTRLTVL.

This rearrangement joins TRBV19 to TRBJ2-7, with D possibly TRBD2 on 5 matching bases. V lost 1 base to trimming and J lost 5 bases, with 15 bases between them. CDR3 length equals 15 residues. CDR1 LNHDA and CDR2 SQIVND come from the germline V gene (reference sequence). CDR3 DNA: TGTGCCAGTAGTATAGTCGGCCGAGGGCCCCACGAGCAGTACTTC. This encodes CASSIVGRGPHEQYF.

The chain links TRBV7-3 to TRBJ2-2; unclear D gene. CDR1 and CDR2 (germline): SGHTA, FQGTGA. V shed 5 bases and J shed 4 bases, with 11 bases lying between them. CDR3 length equals 14 residues. In DNA, the CDR3 is TGTGCCAGCAGCCGATTGGAGACCACCGGGGAGCTGTTTTTT. As protein: CASSRLETTGELFF.

The chain combines TRBV7-2 with TRBJ1-4, with D possibly being TRBD1 (5 bases). Trimming removed 4 bases at V and 4 bases at J, with 13 bases between. The CDR3 is 15 residues long. The germline V gene has CDR1 SGHTA and CDR2 FQGNSA. The chain's CDR3 is CASSYQGGFNEKLFF. The CDR3 DNA reads TGTGCCAGCAGCTACCAGGGAGGATTTAATGAAAAACTGTTTTTT.

The chain uses TRBV11-2 and TRBJ2-2; D is ambiguous. This CDR3 spans 15 amino acids. Trimming pared 3 bases from V and 6 bases from J, leaving 14 bases between. Germline-derived CDR1 and CDR2 are SGHAT and FQNNGV. CDR3 region: CASSFFGLGSGELFF. CDR3 bases: TGTGCCAGCAGCTTTTTCGGGCTGGGTTCCGGGGAGCTGTTTTTT.

V gene TRBV5-5 combines with J gene TRBJ1-4; a possible D gene is TRBD1 (5 bases). Trimming removed 2 bases from V and 0 bases from J, with 14 bases in between. The CDR3 is 17 amino acids. Germline lookup yields CDR1 SGHKS and CDR2 YYEKEE (reference sequence). The CDR3 loop reads CASSLVGRGATNEKLFF. CDR3 DNA sequence: TGTGCCAGCAGCTTAGTAGGGAGGGGCGCAACTAATGAAAAACTGTTTTTT.

The chain links TRBV2 to TRBJ2-5; 10 bases are shared with TRBD2. J lost 2 bases, V lost 4 bases, and 7 bases had no gene match. CDR1 is SNHLY and CDR2 is FYNNEI in the germline V gene. The CDR3 loop spans 16 amino acids. The CDR3 loop reads CASSAGSGGKQETQYF. CDR3 sequence (DNA): TGTGCCAGCAGTGCAGGTAGCGGGGGGAAACAAGAGACCCAGTACTTC.

The chain joins TRBV7-2 to TRBJ2-7, with D uncertain. CDR3 size: 14 residues. Germline CDR1 and CDR2: SGHTA and FQGNSA. V was clipped by 5 bases and J by 5 bases, with 16 bases between them. CDR3 sequence reads: CASSTRSWGNEQYF. In DNA form, the CDR3 reads TGTGCCAGCAGCACCCGAAGCTGGGGTAACGAGCAGTACTTC.

This sequence joins TRBV19 and TRBJ2-7; D ambiguous. With 3 bases removed from V and 0 bases from J, the gap between germline ends came to 15 bases. The length of the CDR3 is 16 residues. Germline CDR1 is LNHDA and CDR2 is SQIVND (reference sequence). The CDR3: CASSMAPSIGSYEQYF. Written as DNA, the CDR3 is TGTGCCAGTAGTATGGCCCCTTCTATCGGCTCCTACGAGCAGTACTTC.

The chain has TRBV7-3 and TRBJ1-1; D is possibly TRBD1 (5 bases). The length of the CDR3 is 15 residues. V was shortened by 8 bases and J by 0 bases, with 16 bases between the two germline ends. From germline, CDR1 is SGHTA and CDR2 FQGTGA. The CDR3 bases are TGTGCCAGCTCAGTGGGGCACAACATGAACACTGAAGCTTTCTTT. Translated, it gives CASSVGHNMNTEAFF.

The V call is TRBV28, the J call TRBJ2-7, with TRBD1 matching 9 bases. V lost 5 bases and J lost 3; bases outside the gene matches: 5. The CDR3 has 14 amino acids. Germline assignment: CDR1 MDHEN and CDR2 SYDVKM. The chain's CDR3 is CASSPWDRVYEQYF. CDR3 coding DNA: TGTGCCAGCAGTCCCTGGGACAGGGTCTACGAGCAGTACTTC.

The rearrangement links TRBV28 to TRBJ2-7; TRBD2 might be the D (7 bases). The length of the CDR3 is 13 residues. The germline CDR1 and CDR2 sequences are MDHEN and SYDVKM. Trimming stripped 10 bases from V and 1 base from J, with 14 bases between. CDR3 sequence: CATRRGLSYEQYF. CDR3 nucleotides: TGTGCCACACGGCGGGGGCTGTCCTACGAGCAGTACTTC.

This clone has a single count. The V call is TRBV6-1, the J call TRBJ2-4, with D tentatively TRBD1 (5 bases). The CDR3 contains 15 residues. V gave up 5 bases and J gave up 0 bases, with 11 bases separating them. From germline, CDR1 is MNHNS and CDR2 SASEGT. This CDR3 is CASSQTTGAKNIQYF. CDR3 nucleotide sequence: TGTGCCAGCAGTCAGACAACAGGAGCCAAAAACATTCAGTACTTC.

This chain links TRBV28 with TRBJ1-3; D unclear. In germline, CDR1 is MDHEN, CDR2 SYDVKM. This CDR3 has 14 residues. V gave up 4 bases and J gave up 5 bases, with 12 bases separating them. The CDR3 protein is CASSYLSSRNTIYF. As DNA, the CDR3 is TGTGCCAGCAGTTACTTGTCCAGCAGAAACACCATATATTTT. Using reference TRBV28 and TRBJ1-3 for the parts outside the CDR3, the full variable domain is DVKVTQSSRYLVKRTGEKVFLECVQDMDHENMFWYRQDPGLGLRLIYFSYDVKMKEKGDIPEGYSVSREKKERFSLILESASTNQTSMYLCASSYLSSRNTIYFGEGSWLTVV.

The chain recombines TRBV4-1 with TRBJ2-3; possibly TRBD2 for D (6 bases). The CDR3 covers 18 residues. Germline values: CDR1 MGHRA, CDR2 YSYEKL. V dropped 4 bases and J dropped 0 bases, with 20 bases sitting between them. This chain's CDR3 is CASSPSSRTSLSTDTQYF. In DNA form, the CDR3 reads TGCGCCAGCAGCCCATCAAGTCGTACTAGCCTTAGCACAGATACGCAGTATTTT.

This clone was recorded once. The chain combines TRBV4-1 with TRBJ2-1; either TRBD1 or TRBD2 may fit D (5 bases each). Trimming pared 0 bases from V and 6 bases from J, leaving 12 bases between. This CDR3 spans 15 amino acids. Germline V gives CDR1 MGHRA, CDR2 YSYEKL. CDR3 sequence reads: CASSQDLRDGNEQFF. CDR3 bases: TGCGCCAGCAGCCAAGATTTAAGGGACGGCAATGAGCAGTTCTTC.

V gene TRBV19 combines with J gene TRBJ2-1, with 8 bases that match TRBD2. This CDR3 has 13 amino acids. V shed 1 base, J shed 12 bases, and the junction held 5 bases outside the gene matches. Germline values: CDR1 LNHDA, CDR2 SQIVND (reference sequence). In DNA form, the CDR3 reads TGTGCCAGTAGTATAGCTCTAGCGGGCTGGCAGTTCTTC. Translating gives CASSIALAGWQFF.

Of note for this clone: Its ends do not fully match the called genes, so a read error is possible. The rearrangement uses TRBV2 and TRBJ2-3, with D perhaps matching TRBD2 (5 bases). Looked up from germline, CDR1 is SNHLY and CDR2 is FYNNEI. The length of the CDR3 is 15 residues. The CDR3 sequence: CASSEVRTGADTQYF. In nucleotides, the CDR3 is TGTGCCAGCAGCGAAGTCCGGACTGGAGCAGATACGCAGTATTTT.

The chain joins TRBV19 to TRBJ2-1; 7 nucleotides line up with TRBD2. The CDR3 extends over 18 amino acids. CDR1 LNHDA and CDR2 SQIVND come from the germline V gene (reference sequence). The V segment lost 3 bases and the J segment 7 bases; nucleotides outside the gene matches: 18. The CDR3: CASSIRARKWEGKNEQFF. CDR3 nucleotide sequence: TGTGCCAGTAGTATTCGAGCCAGGAAGTGGGAGGGAAAGAATGAGCAGTTCTTC.

The V call is TRBV7-2, the J call TRBJ1-3; 7 bases are a match to TRBD1. V lost 5 bases, J lost 2 bases, and 12 bases stayed unmatched. The germline CDR1 and CDR2 sequences are SGHTA and FQGNSA. This CDR3 has 17 residues. For the CDR3, the DNA is TGTGCCAGCAGCCCGCTACCCCGTCAGGGGGCTGGAAACACCATATATTTT. It specifies CASSPLPRQGAGNTIYF.